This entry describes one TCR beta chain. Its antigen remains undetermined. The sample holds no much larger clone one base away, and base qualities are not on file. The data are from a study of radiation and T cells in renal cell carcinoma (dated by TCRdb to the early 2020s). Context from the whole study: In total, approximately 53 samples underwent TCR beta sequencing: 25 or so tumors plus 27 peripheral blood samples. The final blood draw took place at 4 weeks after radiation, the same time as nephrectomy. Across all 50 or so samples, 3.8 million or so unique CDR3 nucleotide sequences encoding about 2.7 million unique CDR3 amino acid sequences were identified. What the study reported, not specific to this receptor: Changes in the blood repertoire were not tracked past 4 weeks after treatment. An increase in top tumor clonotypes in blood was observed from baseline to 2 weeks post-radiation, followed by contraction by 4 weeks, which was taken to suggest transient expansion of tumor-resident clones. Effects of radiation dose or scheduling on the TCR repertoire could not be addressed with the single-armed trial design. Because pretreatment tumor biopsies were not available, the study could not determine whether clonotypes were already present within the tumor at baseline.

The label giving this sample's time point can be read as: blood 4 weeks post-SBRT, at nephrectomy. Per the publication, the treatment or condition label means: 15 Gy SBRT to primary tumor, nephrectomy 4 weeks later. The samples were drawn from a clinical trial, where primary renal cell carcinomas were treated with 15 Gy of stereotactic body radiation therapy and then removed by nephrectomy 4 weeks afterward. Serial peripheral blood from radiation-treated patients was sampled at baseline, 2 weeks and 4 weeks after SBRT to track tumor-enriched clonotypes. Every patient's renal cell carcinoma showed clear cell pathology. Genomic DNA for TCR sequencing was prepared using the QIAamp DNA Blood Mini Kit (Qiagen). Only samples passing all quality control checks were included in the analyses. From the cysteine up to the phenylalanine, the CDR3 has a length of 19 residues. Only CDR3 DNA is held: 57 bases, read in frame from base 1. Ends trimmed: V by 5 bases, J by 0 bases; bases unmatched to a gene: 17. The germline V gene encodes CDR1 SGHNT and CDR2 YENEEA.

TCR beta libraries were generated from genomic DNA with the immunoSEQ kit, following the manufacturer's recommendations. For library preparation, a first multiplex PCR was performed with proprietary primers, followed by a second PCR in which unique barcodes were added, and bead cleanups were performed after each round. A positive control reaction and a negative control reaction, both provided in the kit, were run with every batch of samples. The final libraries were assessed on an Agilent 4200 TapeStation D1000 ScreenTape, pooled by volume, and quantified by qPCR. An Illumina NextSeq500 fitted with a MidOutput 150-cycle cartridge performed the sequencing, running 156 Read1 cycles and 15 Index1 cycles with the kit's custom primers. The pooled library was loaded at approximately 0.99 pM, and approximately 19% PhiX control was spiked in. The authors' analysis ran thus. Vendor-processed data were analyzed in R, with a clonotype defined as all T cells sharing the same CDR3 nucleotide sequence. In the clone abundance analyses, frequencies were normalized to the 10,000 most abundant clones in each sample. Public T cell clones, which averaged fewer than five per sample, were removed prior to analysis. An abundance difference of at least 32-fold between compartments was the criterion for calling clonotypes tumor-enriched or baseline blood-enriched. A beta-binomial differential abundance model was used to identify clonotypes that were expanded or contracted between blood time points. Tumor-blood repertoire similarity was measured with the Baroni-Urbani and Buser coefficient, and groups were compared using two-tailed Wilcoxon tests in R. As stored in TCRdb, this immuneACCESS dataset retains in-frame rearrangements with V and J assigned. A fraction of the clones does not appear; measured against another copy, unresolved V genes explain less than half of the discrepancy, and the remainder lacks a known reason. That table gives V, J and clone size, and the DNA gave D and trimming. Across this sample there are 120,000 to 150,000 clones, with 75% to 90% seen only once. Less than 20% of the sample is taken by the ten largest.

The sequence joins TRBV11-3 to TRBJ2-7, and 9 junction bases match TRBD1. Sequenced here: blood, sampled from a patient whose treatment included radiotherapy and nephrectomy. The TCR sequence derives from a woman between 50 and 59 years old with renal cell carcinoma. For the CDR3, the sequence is CASSPSGTGRGISSYEQYF. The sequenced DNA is TGTGCCAGCAGCCCAAGCGGGACAGGGAGAGGAATCAGCTCCTACGAGCAGTACTTC.